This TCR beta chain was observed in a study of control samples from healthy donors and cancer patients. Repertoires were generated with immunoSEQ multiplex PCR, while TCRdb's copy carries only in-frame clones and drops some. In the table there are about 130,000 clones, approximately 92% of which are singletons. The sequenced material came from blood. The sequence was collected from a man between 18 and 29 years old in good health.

CDR3 nucleotides: TGTGCCAGCAGCTTGCGCTCGGGGGACCTTAACTATGGCTACACCTTC. The encoded protein is CASSLRSGDLNYGYTF. V gene TRBV5-5 combines with J gene TRBJ1-2; possibly TRBD1 for D (5 bases). The V end lost 1 base, the J end lost 1 base, and 14 bases lay between the germline ends. CDR3 length: 16 residues. CDR1 SGHKS and CDR2 YYEKEE come from the germline V gene (reference sequence).